This record covers a single T cell receptor beta chain. These data come from a study of cytomegalovirus exposure and HLA in healthy donors. This PCR relied on a set of 60 Vbeta primers and 13 Jbeta primers. Only in-frame clones appear in the TCRdb table, and some are missing; sequencing was by immunoSEQ multiplex PCR. Among some 140,000 clones, around 77% were seen once, and the ten largest hold more than 0.95%. V lost 6 bases to trimming and J lost 10 bases, with 27 bases between them. The CDR3 sequence is 17 residues long. Germline values: CDR1 MNHEY, CDR2 SMNVEV (reference sequence). This sequence was found in a man younger than 30 in good health and CMV-seronegative. The sample consisted of PBMCs. The J gene is TRBJ2-2, the V gene TRBV27, with D maybe TRBD2 (5 bases). In DNA, the CDR3 is TGTGCCAGCAGACGGGAACAGACTCTTCTCCCCAATATGGAGCTGTTTTTT. It encodes CASRREQTLLPNMELFF.